The 25 T cell receptor beta chains in this list originate from one sample, sequenced in a study of blood T cell repertoires in COVID-19. Produced via immunoSEQ multiplex PCR; TCRdb's table is partial and in-frame only. The sample lists over 85,000 clones; more than 75% were seen once. Sequenced sample: peripheral blood. The receptors here all came from a human donor in a cohort sampled during active COVID-19.

The genes are TRBV11-3 and TRBJ2-3; no clear D. Germline V gene data show CDR1 as SGHNT and CDR2 as YENEEA. This CDR3 is 14 amino acids long. Trimming pared 1 base from V and 0 bases from J, leaving 5 bases between. This chain's CDR3 is CASSLGLSTDTQYF. In nucleotides, the CDR3 is TGTGCCAGCAGCTTAGGGCTCAGCACAGATACGCAGTATTTT.

V gene TRBV5-6 combines with J gene TRBJ2-3; TRBD2 matches 7 bases. Germline V gene sequence: CDR1 SGHDT, CDR2 YYEEEE. The CDR3 runs to 16 residues. Trimming removed 4 bases from V and 2 bases from J; junction bases left unmatched: 10. The CDR3 region has the DNA TGTGCCAGCAGCGAAGGGACTACCGATGTCACAGATACGCAGTATTTT. It specifies CASSEGTTDVTDTQYF.

This chain's CDR3 is CASSESTGSNQPQHF. The CDR3 DNA reads TGTGCCAGCAGTGAAAGCACAGGTAGCAATCAGCCCCAGCATTTT. The V gene is TRBV6-1, the J gene TRBJ1-5; perhaps TRBD1 as D (5 bases). V gave up 2 bases and J gave up 0 bases, with 8 bases separating them. The CDR3 totals 15 residues. Germline CDR1 is MNHNS and CDR2 is SASEGT.

V usage is TRBV6-6 and J usage is TRBJ1-2; TRBD1 matches at 7 bases. The junction had 5 bases not matched to a gene; V was cut back by 6 bases and J by 4 bases. Germline V gene data show CDR1 as MNHNY and CDR2 as SVGAGI (reference sequence). The CDR3 has 13 residues. CDR3 loop: CASRDRQGYGYTF. The CDR3 nucleotides read TGTGCCAGCAGAGACAGACAGGGCTATGGCTACACCTTC.

V is TRBV6-2 or TRBV6-3 and J is TRBJ2-1; the D is unclear. Germline lookup yields CDR1 MNHEY and CDR2 SVGEGT. Trimming took off 4 bases at V and 5 bases at J, with 3 bases between the two ends. The CDR3 contains 11 residues. As DNA, the CDR3 is TGTGCCAGCAGTTCAAACAATGAGCAGTTCTTC. Translated: CASSSNNEQFF.

The chain links TRBV10-2 to TRBJ2-7; maybe TRBD2 (6 bases). CDR1 is WSHSY and CDR2 is SAAADI in the germline V gene. The CDR3 has 14 amino acids. The ends were cut back, 7 bases at V and 2 bases at J, with 15 bases in the middle. The CDR3 DNA is TGCGCCAGCAAAGACGGGGGTGTTGCCTACGAGCAGTACTTC. It specifies CASKDGGVAYEQYF.

This chain connects TRBV5-5 to TRBJ1-1; D might be TRBD1 (5 bases). Germline assignment: CDR1 SGHKS and CDR2 YYEKEE (reference sequence). The V and J ends lost 4 bases and 0 bases respectively, with 13 bases between them. This CDR3 spans 15 amino acids. The DNA for the CDR3 is TGTGCCAGCAGCCTTAGGGGCAGTATGAACACTGAAGCTTTCTTT. Amino acid sequence: CASSLRGSMNTEAFF.

The chain has TRBV21-1 and TRBJ2-2; TRBD2 is the table's D call, not checked against the DNA. TRBV21-1 is noted as a pseudogene. The CDR3 is made up of 16 amino acids. CDR3 nucleotide sequence: TGTGCCAGCAGCAAAGTTGGGGGAGGGGACACCGGGGAGCTGTTTTTT. It codes for CASSKVGGGDTGELFF.

The chain has TRBV7-9 and TRBJ2-1, with TRBD2 matching 9 bases. CDR3 length equals 15 residues. CDR1 is SEHNR, CDR2 FQNEAQ, per germline (reference sequence). The V segment lost 2 bases and the J segment 8 bases; nucleotides outside the gene matches: 7. CDR3 loop: CASSLLAGVPHEQFF. For the CDR3, the DNA is TGTGCCAGCAGCTTATTAGCGGGAGTTCCCCATGAGCAGTTCTTC.

The CDR3 protein is CASRLDGIETQYF. In nucleotides, the CDR3 is TGTGCCAGCAGACTGGACGGGATTGAGACCCAGTACTTC. The chain has TRBV5-6 and TRBJ2-5, with D possibly being TRBD2 (5 bases). V was cut by 5 bases and J by 5 bases, with 13 bases left in between. This CDR3 has 13 residues. In germline, CDR1 is SGHDT, CDR2 YYEEEE.

CDR3 region: CSVARGVAYEQYF. The CDR3 nucleotides read TGCAGCGTTGCCAGGGGGGTCGCCTACGAGCAGTACTTC. V gene TRBV29-1 combines with J gene TRBJ2-7; possible D gene TRBD1, 7 bases. Germline V gives CDR1 SQVTM, CDR2 ANQGSEA. The V and J ends lost 4 bases and 2 bases respectively, with 12 bases between them. The CDR3 consists of 13 residues.

The chain has TRBV9 and TRBJ2-5; D possibly corresponds to TRBD1 (5 bases). Per germline, CDR1 SGDLS and CDR2 YYNGEE. Trimming left V 3 bases short and J 5 bases short, with 17 bases between. The CDR3 spans 15 residues. CDR3 DNA: TGTGCCAGCAGCGCCAGTAGCCTAGGGGCGGAGACCCAGTACTTC. It encodes CASSASSLGAETQYF.

The chain carries TRBV7-2 and TRBJ2-2, with 11 bases lining up with TRBD2. After removal of 7 bases from V and 1 base from J, the junction contained 2 bases not matched to a gene. CDR1 SGHTA and CDR2 FQGNSA come from the germline V gene. This CDR3 has 15 amino acids. The CDR3 loop is CASKGTSGNTGELFF. The CDR3 DNA sequence: TGTGCCAGCAAGGGGACTAGCGGGAACACCGGGGAGCTGTTTTTT.

The count of this clone is one. This chain links TRBV19 with TRBJ2-7; D possibly corresponds to TRBD1 (6 bases). With 5 bases removed from V and 2 bases from J, the gap between germline ends came to 16 bases. The CDR3 has 15 amino acids. The germline V gene has CDR1 LNHDA and CDR2 SQIVND (reference sequence). CDR3: CASSPLGASTYEQYF. In DNA, the CDR3 is TGTGCCAGTAGTCCGTTGGGGGCATCGACCTACGAGCAGTACTTC.

The gene calls are TRBV3-1 (or the pseudogene TRBV3-2) and TRBJ2-1, with D hard to call. V lost 4 bases, J lost 2 bases, and 3 bases lay in between. The CDR3 runs to 12 residues. Germline values: CDR1 LGHDT, CDR2 YNNKEL (reference sequence). The CDR3 reads CASSPTYNEQFF. CDR3 nucleotide sequence: TGTGCCAGCAGCCCCACCTACAATGAGCAGTTCTTC.

V and J are TRBV7-2 and TRBJ1-2; TRBD1 might be the D (6 bases). V lost 1 base, J lost 5 bases, and 8 bases lay in between. Germline V gene lookup returns CDR1 SGHTA and CDR2 FQGNSA. This CDR3 has 13 residues. The CDR3: CASSLGTVYGYTF. The CDR3 bases are TGTGCCAGCAGCTTAGGGACAGTTTATGGCTACACCTTC.

This chain joins TRBV3-1 (or the pseudogene TRBV3-2) and TRBJ2-5, with TRBD1 as a possible D gene (5 bases). The CDR3 runs 15 residues. Trimming cost V 2 bases and J 7 bases, with 17 bases left between them. Germline V gene data show CDR1 as LGHDT and CDR2 as YNNKEL (reference sequence). As DNA, the CDR3 is TGTGCCAGCAGCCAATTTCAGGGCAGGGAAGGGACCCAGTACTTC. Its translation is CASSQFQGREGTQYF.

The gene calls are TRBV7-9 and TRBJ1-3; D is perhaps TRBD1 (5 bases). This CDR3 is built from 16 residues. Germline V gene sequence: CDR1 SEHNR, CDR2 FQNEAQ (reference sequence). Trimming removed 10 bases from V and 0 bases from J, with 19 bases in between. CDR3 in DNA: TGTGCCACCCTTTCCGACAGTGCCTTCTCTGGAAACACCATATATTTT. Amino acids: CATLSDSAFSGNTIYF.

The CDR3 region is CASSVPGQGDIIAKNIQYF. In DNA, the CDR3 is TGTGCCAGTAGTGTACCGGGACAGGGAGATATTATTGCCAAAAACATTCAGTACTTC. The chain employs TRBV19 and TRBJ2-4, with 9 bases lining up with TRBD1. This CDR3 region has 19 residues. Germline V gives CDR1 LNHDA, CDR2 SQIVND (reference sequence). The ends lost 5 bases at V and 1 base at J; junction bases unmatched: 15.

This chain links TRBV5-1 with TRBJ1-1; possible D gene TRBD1, 6 bases. V dropped 5 bases and J dropped 6 bases, with 17 bases sitting between them. Germline V gives CDR1 SGHRS, CDR2 YFSETQ. The CDR3 totals 14 residues. Here the CDR3 reads CASSYKTGIAEAFF. The CDR3 nucleotides read TGCGCCAGCAGTTATAAAACAGGGATTGCTGAAGCTTTCTTT.

V usage is TRBV19 and J usage is TRBJ2-3; 14 bases fit TRBD2. The CDR3 contains 15 residues. CDR1 is LNHDA and CDR2 is SQIVND in the germline V gene (reference sequence). V was clipped by 5 bases and J by 4 bases; unmatched bases: 2. The CDR3: CASSGLAGGADTQYF. The DNA for the CDR3 is TGTGCCAGTAGTGGACTAGCGGGAGGTGCAGATACGCAGTATTTT.

V and J are TRBV5-5 and TRBJ1-2; no definite D call. The CDR3 runs 14 residues. V lost 0 bases to trimming and J lost 2 bases, with 8 bases between them. Germline lookup yields CDR1 SGHKS and CDR2 YYEKEE (reference sequence). The DNA for the CDR3 is TGTGCCAGCAGCTTGGAACCCGGGAACTATGGCTACACCTTC. Translation gives CASSLEPGNYGYTF.

V and J are TRBV7-8 and TRBJ2-1; 13 positions match TRBD2. Trimming removed 5 bases from V and 9 bases from J; junction bases left unmatched: 7. The germline V gene encodes CDR1 SGHVS and CDR2 FQNEAQ. The CDR3 runs to 15 residues. CDR3 protein: CASSQLAGGVGEQFF. DNA of the CDR3: TGTGCCAGCAGCCAACTAGCGGGGGGGGTAGGTGAGCAGTTCTTC.

The table lists this clone with a few counts. The CDR3 nucleotides are TGTGCCAGCTCACACACAGATGACTATGGCTACACCTTC. It translates to CASSHTDDYGYTF. The chain has TRBV18 and TRBJ1-2, with no clear D. CDR1 and CDR2 from the germline V gene are KGHSH and LQKENI. V was cut by 4 bases and J by 3 bases, with 9 bases left in between. The CDR3 spans 13 residues.

V usage is TRBV19 and J usage is TRBJ1-5, with D tentatively TRBD1 (5 bases). V lost 1 base to trimming and J lost 7 bases, with 17 bases between them. This CDR3 comprises 16 residues. Germline V CDR1 and CDR2: LNHDA, SQIVND (reference sequence). CDR3 in amino acids: CASSIGRRVIPQPQHF. The CDR3 DNA sequence: TGTGCCAGTAGTATAGGCCGCAGGGTAATTCCCCAGCCCCAGCATTTT. Looking up the rest from reference TRBV19 and TRBJ1-5 gives the full variable domain: DGGITQSPKYLFRKEGQNVTLSCEQNLNHDAMYWYRQDPGQGLRLIYYSQIVNDFQKGDIAEGYSVSREKKESFPLTVTSAQKNPTAFYLCASSIGRRVIPQPQHFGDGTRLSIL.